The clone carrying this TCR beta chain was counted between two and nine times. Its cognate antigen is unknown. According to the study, TCR beta libraries were built with iRepertoire HTBI primers and CDR3-region Arm-PCR. TCRdb itself ran the multiplex PCR reads through MiXCR, one entry per CDR3 protein. The profile shows 560,000 or so distinct CDR3 sequences, around 16% of them singletons. This sample is drawn from a study of regulatory T cells in long-lasting Graves disease. Study-wide results and caveats: TCR diversity was lower in persistent Graves' patients than in newly diagnosed ones.

V gave up 4 bases and J gave up 11 bases; unmatched junction bases: 9. CDR3 length equals 13 residues. From germline, CDR1 is KGHDR and CDR2 SFDVKD. Documented time point: newly diagnosed GD, antithyroid drugs for less than 3 months. Scientists built the TCR library using RNA that was extracted from PBMCs. A blood draw put around 9.3 milliliters of peripheral blood into EDTA tubes. Another study also made use of these data, one on T cells in Graves' hyperthyroidism and ophthalmopathy.

The TCR comes from a man aged 18-30 years with Graves disease. The sample was peripheral blood mononuclear cells (PBMCs), taken at new diagnosis, from a patient treated with antithyroid drugs. V and J are TRBV24-1 and TRBJ1-1; 7 nucleotides match TRBD1. CDR3 protein: CATSDRQGDKAFF. The CDR3 region has the DNA TGTGCCACCAGTGACCGACAGGGTGATAAGGCTTTCTTT.